This T cell receptor beta chain was sequenced for a study of T cells in women clearing cervical HPV infection. As concerns this clone: The sequenced fragment ends 3 residues before the CDR3 boundary, so the rest is inferred from the germline J gene.

Method: immunoSEQ multiplex PCR; TCRdb's copy keeps in-frame clones and lacks some. Its listing shows around 19,000 clones. CDR1 and CDR2 (germline): MDHEN, SYDVKM. The trim removed 6 bases at V and 0 bases at J, leaving 3 bases unmatched. CDR3 length: 15 amino acids. Material for sequencing was blood buffy coat. This sequence originates from a woman between 18 and 70 years old with a cervical HPV16 infection that either progressed to CIN3+ or cleared (not recorded which). The genes are TRBV28 and TRBJ2-3, with TRBD2 identical over 10 bases. CDR3 in amino acids: CASSLAGVSTDTQYF. The covered CDR3 bases are TGTGCCAGCAGCCTAGCGGGGGTCAGCACAGATACG.